A single sample gave rise to the 7 T cell receptor beta chains below, sequenced in a study of T cells in Graves' hyperthyroidism and ophthalmopathy (dated by TCRdb to about 2019). Library preparation employed multiplex PCR. TCRdb lists the instrument as Illumina HiSeq 2000. TCR beta CDR3 regions were amplified from RNA transcripts. For the first round of RT-PCR on the TCR CDR3, the HTBI primer set was used together with the Qiagen OneStep RT-PCR kit. The raw public data were reprocessed by TCRdb itself: fastp quality trimming at Q25, MiXCR clonotype calling, in-frame beta chains only. All rows with the same CDR3 protein become a single entry with the most common DNA and genes. This sample gives hundreds of thousands of distinct CDR3 sequences in total; about 17% of them show up just once. The top ten clonotypes cover around 4% of the sample. Source material: blood. The receptors were gathered from a woman aged 30 to 39 with Graves' hyperthyroidism.

Ten or more counts support this clonotype. V usage is TRBV28 and J usage is TRBJ2-3, with a possible D match to TRBD2 (5 bases). V lost 4 bases and J lost 3, with 17 bases in between. Germline values: CDR1 MDHEN, CDR2 SYDVKM. The CDR3 is made up of 16 amino acids. CDR3 sequence reads: CASSSRGVSGTDTQYF. The CDR3, as DNA: TGTGCCAGCAGTTCCCGGGGTGTATCTGGGACAGATACGCAGTATTTT.

CDR3 nucleotide sequence: TGCAGCGTCTCTGGGCGGCTTCAGAACACTGAAGCTTTCTTT. It encodes CSVSGRLQNTEAFF. The chain uses TRBV29-1 and TRBJ1-1; D is unresolved. This CDR3 is 14 amino acids long. V was cut by 6 bases and J by 1 base, with 15 bases left in between. Per germline, CDR1 SQVTM and CDR2 ANQGSEA.

Many counts were recorded for this clonotype. The chain joins TRBV28 to TRBJ1-1; TRBD1 aligns across 10 bases. The CDR3 spans 13 residues. V lost 9 bases and J lost 5; bases outside the gene matches: 6. Germline CDR1 is MDHEN and CDR2 is SYDVKM. The CDR3 reads CASLGQGNTEAFF. As DNA, the CDR3 is TGTGCCAGTCTGGGACAGGGGAATACTGAAGCTTTCTTT.

This clonotype was seen at least ten times. The V gene is TRBV30, the J gene TRBJ2-7; 10 bases fit TRBD1. The germline gives CDR1 GTSNPN, CDR2 SVGIG (reference sequence). The CDR3 has 14 residues. Trimming took 0 bases from V and 5 from J; bases not matched to a gene: 4. CDR3 DNA: TGTGCCTGGAGTGTTGGGACAGGGGTACACGAGCAGTACTTC. It yields the protein CAWSVGTGVHEQYF.

Note on this clonotype: A single base separates this from a much larger clone, so it may be a read error. V usage is TRBV7-9 and J usage is TRBJ2-3, with D possibly matching TRBD2 (6 bases). This CDR3 spans 16 amino acids. Germline CDR1 SEHNR, CDR2 FQNEAQ (reference sequence). V lost 4 bases and J lost 4, with 18 bases in between. The CDR3 sequence is CASSSLGRGGADTQYF. The DNA for the CDR3 is TGTGCCAGCAGCTCATTAGGACGGGGCGGGGCAGATACGCAGTATTTT.

This rearrangement joins TRBV12-3 or TRBV12-4 to TRBJ2-3, with TRBD2 matching 7 bases. The J segment lost 5 bases and the V segment lost 0 bases, leaving 8 bases of the junction unmatched. The CDR3 is 16 residues long. CDR3 residues: CASSLAHGTTLDTQYF. As DNA, the CDR3 is TGTGCCAGCAGTTTAGCGCATGGGACTACACTAGATACGCAGTATTTT.

This clonotype has ten or more counts. The J gene is TRBJ2-2, the V gene TRBV11-3; 8 bases agree with TRBD1. The CDR3 consists of 13 residues. Germline V gene data show CDR1 as SGHNT and CDR2 as YENEEA. Trimming cost V 10 bases and J 1 base; bases outside gene matches: 2. This CDR3 reads CATGTGNTGELFF. The CDR3 DNA is TGTGCCACCGGGACAGGGAACACCGGGGAGCTGTTTTTT.